These 31 T cell receptor beta chains share one sample of origin, sequenced in a study of T-cell memory formation after mild COVID-19. TCRdb called the 5' RACE reads again in MiXCR, with one record for every CDR3 protein. This table holds roughly 370,000 distinct CDR3 sequences, more than 15% found once. Sequenced: PBMCs or a T cell subset sorted from them (not recorded which). The receptors come from a man aged 18 to 35 who had mild COVID-19 (a few samples of this study predate the infection). Cell type and time point are not known.

The table lists this clonotype with a few counts. The chain employs TRBV7-9 and TRBJ2-5; no firm D call. With 2 bases removed from V and 1 base from J, the gap between germline ends came to 11 bases. CDR1 and CDR2 (germline): SEHNR, FQNEAQ (reference sequence). The CDR3 totals 15 residues. This CDR3 is CASSLLIGPQETQYF. CDR3 DNA sequence: TGTGCCAGCAGCTTATTGATTGGGCCCCAAGAGACCCAGTACTTC. Full variable domain (remainder filled in from reference TRBV7-9 and TRBJ2-5): DTGVSQNPRHKITKRGQNVTFRCDPISEHNRLYWYRQTLGQGPEFLTYFQNEAQLEKSRLLSDRFSAERPKGSFSTLEIQRTEQGDSAMYLCASSLLIGPQETQYFGPGTRLLVL.

This clonotype showed up just a few times. V gene TRBV20-1 combines with J gene TRBJ2-7; D is perhaps TRBD1 (6 bases). V was trimmed by 5 bases and J by 6 bases, leaving 14 bases between them. The CDR3 length is 12 residues. Germline V gene lookup returns CDR1 DFQATT and CDR2 SNEGSKA (reference sequence). The CDR3 DNA follows: TGCAGTGCTGAGCAGACAGGTTCCGAGCAGTACTTC. This codes for CSAEQTGSEQYF.

This clonotype was seen more than once but under ten times. This CDR3 reads CASSYSKSTDTQYF. Here the CDR3 DNA reads TGTGCCAGCAGTTACTCGAAAAGCACAGATACGCAGTATTTT. The chain combines TRBV6-6 with TRBJ2-3; D unclear. The CDR3 loop spans 14 amino acids. Trimming took 0 bases from V and 0 from J, leaving 4 bases between them. Germline CDR1 is MNHNY and CDR2 is SVGAGI (reference sequence).

The sample holds one count of this clonotype. V gene TRBV4-3 combines with J gene TRBJ2-3; the D is unclear. V was cut by 3 bases and J by 4 bases, with 11 bases left in between. Germline V gene data show CDR1 as LGHNA and CDR2 as YSLEER. The CDR3 loop spans 14 amino acids. The CDR3, as DNA: TGCGCCAGCAGCCACCCGGGCCTATCAGATACGCAGTATTTT. Protein: CASSHPGLSDTQYF.

The rearrangement joins TRBV20-1 to TRBJ1-1; the D is unclear. The CDR3 is made up of 8 amino acids. CDR1 and CDR2 (germline): DFQATT, SNEGSKA (reference sequence). V lost 3 bases and J 11 bases, leaving 4 bases between the germline ends. CDR3 nucleotides: TGCAGTGCTAGTTACGCTTTCTTT. Protein: CSASYAFF.

This clonotype has more than one count but fewer than ten. V is TRBV29-1 and J is TRBJ2-2; D gene uncertain. The CDR3 is made up of 13 amino acids. Trimming shortened V by 7 bases and J by 1 base, and 10 bases separated the two germline ends. Germline-derived CDR1 and CDR2 are SQVTM and ANQGSEA. The CDR3, as DNA: TGCAGCGCCCTCGGCCAGAACACCGGGGAGCTGTTTTTT. Translation: CSALGQNTGELFF.

This clonotype was observed many times. CDR3 in amino acids: CASSYSRVDREQFF. The CDR3 bases are TGTGCCAGCAGTTACTCGAGGGTGGACAGAGAGCAGTTCTTC. V is TRBV6-5 and J is TRBJ2-1; D might be TRBD1 (6 bases). The CDR3 is 14 amino acids. The germline CDR1 and CDR2 sequences are MNHEY and SVGAGI. The V end was cut by 0 bases, the J end by 10 bases, with 13 bases between.

This clonotype was counted between two and nine times. The rearrangement uses TRBV29-1 and TRBJ1-2, with D tentatively TRBD1 (5 bases). The ends were cut back, 4 bases at V and 2 bases at J, with 11 bases in the middle. Germline-derived CDR1 and CDR2 are SQVTM and ANQGSEA. This CDR3 region has 13 residues. The CDR3 DNA reads TGCAGCGTTGTTCCCAGGGAGAACTATGGCTACACCTTC. Amino acids: CSVVPRENYGYTF.

V is TRBV19 and J is TRBJ2-2, with D tentatively TRBD2 (5 bases). CDR1 and CDR2 from the germline V gene are LNHDA and SQIVND (reference sequence). Trimming left V 4 bases short and J 0 bases short, with 15 bases between. CDR3 length: 17 residues. The CDR3 reads CASSRGLFPANTGELFF. CDR3 DNA sequence: TGTGCCAGTAGTAGAGGACTGTTCCCGGCGAACACCGGGGAGCTGTTTTTT.

This clonotype has more than one count but fewer than ten. The chain couples TRBV7-2 to TRBJ2-4, with D unclear. V was pared by 3 bases and J by 0 bases, with 6 bases between. The V gene's germline CDR1 is SGHTA and CDR2 FQGNSA. CDR3 length: 14 residues. The CDR3 region has the DNA TGTGCCAGCAGCTTTGGCCAAGCCAAAAACATTCAGTACTTC. It encodes CASSFGQAKNIQYF.

This clonotype was found a few times. This chain connects TRBV3-1 to TRBJ2-1, with 10 nucleotides matching TRBD2. This CDR3 is 16 amino acids long. Trimming removed 6 bases from V and 4 bases from J; junction bases left unmatched: 9. Germline loops: CDR1 LGHDT, CDR2 YNNKEL (reference sequence). The CDR3 region has the DNA TGTGCCAGCAGTCAACCGACTAGCGGGCCGTACAATGAGCAGTTCTTC. Translation: CASSQPTSGPYNEQFF.

This clonotype was counted many times. The chain joins TRBV7-2 to TRBJ2-2; D remains ambiguous. Per the germline V gene, CDR1 is SGHTA and CDR2 is FQGNSA. The V gene lost 4 bases and the J gene lost 5 bases, with 5 bases spanning the gap. The CDR3 consists of 12 residues. In nucleotides, the CDR3 is TGTGCCAGCAGCTCCCGTACCGGGGAGCTGTTTTTT. The encoded protein is CASSSRTGELFF.

Here the CDR3 DNA reads TGTGCCAGCAGAGGACAGGGTAACTTTCAGCCCCAGCATTTT. Translating gives CASRGQGNFQPQHF. V and J are TRBV2 and TRBJ1-5; 8 nucleotides match TRBD1. There are 14 residues in the CDR3. V lost 6 bases to trimming and J lost 6 bases; unmatched junction nucleotides: 7. Germline V CDR1 and CDR2: SNHLY, FYNNEI.

This clonotype has a handful of counts. The chain uses TRBV28 and TRBJ2-3, with 8 bases lining up with TRBD1. The length of the CDR3 is 17 residues. The junction had 16 bases not matched to a gene; V was cut back by 4 bases and J by 7 bases. Germline V gene data show CDR1 as MDHEN and CDR2 as SYDVKM. The CDR3 protein is CASSSLLQGVARYTQYF. DNA for the CDR3: TGTGCCAGCAGTTCTCTACTACAGGGGGTGGCCAGGTATACGCAGTATTTT.

A few counts support this clonotype. The chain joins TRBV7-9 to TRBJ2-1; 9 bases fit TRBD1. This CDR3 spans 16 amino acids. Germline V gene sequence: CDR1 SEHNR, CDR2 FQNEAQ (reference sequence). V lost 7 bases to trimming and J lost 1 base; unmatched junction nucleotides: 8. CDR3 residues: CASTPDRGSSYNEQFF. The CDR3 DNA reads as TGTGCCAGCACCCCGGACAGGGGTTCGTCCTACAATGAGCAGTTCTTC.

V is TRBV6-1 and J is TRBJ1-2, with 8 bases aligning to TRBD1. The V and J ends lost 6 bases and 2 bases, in that order; junction bases with no gene match: 8. CDR1 MNHNS and CDR2 SASEGT come from the germline V gene. This CDR3 is built from 15 residues. CDR3 coding DNA: TGTGCCAGCAGCTTATCAGGGGGCAACAACTATGGCTACACCTTC. Translating it yields CASSLSGGNNYGYTF.

The chain links TRBV19 to TRBJ1-4, with 12 bases lining up with TRBD1. With V trimmed by 5 bases and J by 5 bases, 18 bases remained unmatched. The CDR3 is 20 residues long. Germline V gives CDR1 LNHDA, CDR2 SQIVND (reference sequence). CDR3 bases: TGTGCCAGTAGTTCCTTGGCGGCCCTCGGGACAGGGGGCGCGAATGAAAAACTGTTTTTT. It specifies CASSSLAALGTGGANEKLFF.

A few counts support this clonotype. The chain combines TRBV5-1 with TRBJ1-1, with D possibly matching TRBD1 (6 bases). Germline assignment: CDR1 SGHRS and CDR2 YFSETQ. The CDR3 covers 16 residues. The V gene lost 0 bases and the J gene lost 3 bases, with 15 bases spanning the gap. The CDR3 spells CASSLDGSRGHTEAFF. The CDR3, as DNA: TGCGCCAGCAGCTTGGACGGGTCCAGGGGTCACACTGAAGCTTTCTTT.

The sample holds many counts of this clonotype. The V call is TRBV7-2, the J call TRBJ2-5; D remains unclear. V lost 5 bases and J lost 4, with 8 bases in between. The CDR3 length is 12 residues. Germline lookup yields CDR1 SGHTA and CDR2 FQGNSA. The CDR3 region has the DNA TGTGCCAGCAGCAACAGACTAGAGACCCAGTACTTC. The encoded protein is CASSNRLETQYF.

The CDR3 loop reads CASSPTGGRSYGYTF. DNA of the CDR3: TGTGCCAGCAGCCCCACAGGGGGCAGAAGTTATGGCTACACCTTC. The rearrangement uses TRBV7-2 and TRBJ1-2; 9 nucleotides line up with TRBD1. Trimming at V came to 5 bases and at J to 5 bases, leaving 9 bases not matched to a gene. This CDR3 is built from 15 residues. Germline CDR1 SGHTA, CDR2 FQGNSA.

The genes are TRBV10-3 and TRBJ1-1; 9 bases align to TRBD1. Germline assignment: CDR1 ENHRY and CDR2 SYGVKD. This CDR3 region has 15 residues. The V gene end was trimmed by 1 base and the J gene end by 1 base; junction bases not matched to a gene: 1. CDR3 coding DNA: TGTGCCATCAGTGAGTTGGACAGGGGGAACACTGAAGCTTTCTTT. This codes for CAISELDRGNTEAFF.

In this sample, this clonotype turned up a few times. The chain carries TRBV12-3 or TRBV12-4 and TRBJ2-1, with 7 bases identical to TRBD2. Trimming at V came to 5 bases and at J to 12 bases, leaving 4 bases not matched to a gene. The CDR3 has 11 residues. This CDR3 reads CASSRTRGQFF. The CDR3 DNA reads as TGTGCCAGCAGTAGGACTAGGGGGCAGTTCTTC.

This clonotype occurred a few times. The gene calls are TRBV28 and TRBJ2-5, with D possibly TRBD2 on 5 matching bases. Between the trimmed V and J ends, which lost 3 bases and 7 bases, there was a span of 15 bases. Germline values: CDR1 MDHEN, CDR2 SYDVKM. The CDR3 extends over 14 amino acids. In DNA, the CDR3 is TGTGCCAGCAGTTTTGACGGGAACCCCGGGACCCAGTACTTC. It translates to CASSFDGNPGTQYF.

This clonotype has more than one count but fewer than ten. The chain employs TRBV7-6 and TRBJ1-1; D is undetermined. Germline V gives CDR1 SGHVS, CDR2 FNYEAQ. V shed 1 base and J shed 0 bases, with 9 bases lying between them. This CDR3 spans 15 amino acids. CDR3 DNA sequence: TGTGCCAGCAGCTTAGGGATGACAATGAACACTGAAGCTTTCTTT. This codes for CASSLGMTMNTEAFF. Full variable domain (missing parts from reference TRBV7-6 and TRBJ1-1): GAGVSQSPRYKVTKRGQDVALRCDPISGHVSLYWYRQALGQGPEFLTYFNYEAQQDKSGLPNDRFSAERPEGSISTLTIQRTEQRDSAMYRCASSLGMTMNTEAFFGQGTRLTVV.

V is TRBV5-1 and J is TRBJ2-5, with D possibly TRBD1 on 7 matching bases. Trimming removed 4 bases from V and 2 bases from J, with 15 bases in between. CDR1 and CDR2 (germline): SGHRS, YFSETQ. This CDR3 is built from 15 residues. The CDR3 DNA is TGCGCCAGCAGCGGAGGGTTGGGACAGCAAGAGACCCAGTACTTC. The encoded protein is CASSGGLGQQETQYF.

The chain has TRBV3-1 and TRBJ2-5; 7 bases agree with TRBD2. Germline-derived CDR1 and CDR2 are LGHDT and YNNKEL (reference sequence). V trimming: 4 bases; J trimming: 5 bases; junction bases outside the gene matches: 10. The CDR3 is 15 amino acids. The chain's CDR3 is CASSPGPAGRETQYF. In DNA, the CDR3 is TGTGCCAGCAGCCCAGGGCCAGCGGGGAGGGAGACCCAGTACTTC.

This clonotype occurred many times. The rearrangement joins TRBV5-1 to TRBJ1-4, with a weak D call TRBD1 (6 bases). The length of the CDR3 is 17 residues. CDR1 SGHRS and CDR2 YFSETQ come from the germline V gene. V was clipped by 0 bases and J by 5 bases, with 17 bases between them. The CDR3 spells CASSLGQASRPNEKLFF. Here the CDR3 DNA reads TGCGCCAGCAGCTTGGGACAGGCTTCCCGTCCGAATGAAAAACTGTTTTTT.

In this sample, this clonotype turned up many times. The V gene is TRBV9, the J gene TRBJ1-1; D uncertain. The CDR3 loop spans 14 amino acids. V lost 4 bases to trimming and J lost 1 base, with 11 bases between them. Germline lookup yields CDR1 SGDLS and CDR2 YYNGEE. The CDR3, as DNA: TGTGCCAGCAGCAAGCGGACGGGGAACACTGAAGCTTTCTTT. Its protein product is CASSKRTGNTEAFF. Variable domain in full (rest from reference TRBV9 and TRBJ1-1): DSGVTQTPKHLITATGQRVTLRCSPRSGDLSVYWYQQSLDQGLQFLIQYYNGEERAKGNILERFSAQQFPDLHSELNLSSLELGDSALYFCASSKRTGNTEAFFGQGTRLTVV.

This clonotype was seen only a few times. Compared with germline, one end of the junction differs, possibly owing to a read error. The chain combines TRBV20-1 with TRBJ2-4, with D hard to call. The CDR3 sequence is 13 residues long. CDR1 and CDR2 from the germline V gene are DFQATT and SNEGSKA (reference sequence). DNA of the CDR3: TGCAGTGCCAGAGAGTTAGCCAAAAACATTCAGTACTTC. Its translation: CSARELAKNIQYF.

This clonotype was detected a few times. The CDR3 here is CASSSLPGLEAFF. The CDR3 DNA is TGCGCCAGCAGCTCGCTGCCAGGGTTAGAAGCTTTCTTT. The V call is TRBV5-1, the J call TRBJ1-1; the D gene is possibly TRBD1 (5 bases). With 3 bases removed from V and 8 bases from J, the gap between germline ends came to 14 bases. CDR3 length: 13 amino acids. The germline CDR1 and CDR2 sequences are SGHRS and YFSETQ.

This rearrangement joins TRBV4-3 to TRBJ2-1, with 12 bases lining up with TRBD2. Germline trimming cut 1 base from V and 0 bases from J; bases unmatched to any gene: 4. In germline, CDR1 is LGHNA, CDR2 YSLEER. The CDR3 is made up of 18 amino acids. CDR3 in DNA: TGCGCCAGCAGCCAAGGAACTAGCGGGGGGATCTCCTACAATGAGCAGTTCTTC. Encoded protein: CASSQGTSGGISYNEQFF.